This is a list of T cell receptor beta chains from one sample in a study of PD-1 blockade in classical Hodgkin lymphoma. Assay: immunoSEQ multiplex PCR; the TCRdb copy retains only in-frame clones and omits some. Among about 20,000 clones listed, about 80% were seen once. The sample was peripheral blood mononuclear cells (PBMCs), taken before the fourth cycle of nivolumab. The receptors originated from a human donor with classical Hodgkin lymphoma. Each CDR3 is given with its conserved first and last residue. Each record gives: J gene, V gene, clone size, D gene, CDR3 protein, CDR3 DNA. D genes are given only for firm matches. Some rows mark clone size as missing; the rest say once, few, many or name a class of expanded clone.

TRBJ2-1 TRBV5-4 NA NA CASSLRLGAINEQFF TGTGCCAGCAGCTTGAGGTTGGGGGCGATCAATGAGCAGTTCTTC
TRBJ2-3 TRBV10-3 once TRBD1 CAISESPGQGPDTQYF TGTGCCATCAGTGAGTCCCCGGGACAGGGACCAGATACGCAGTATTTT
TRBJ1-5 TRBV18 NA TRBD1 CASSSGQGLNQPQHF TGTGCCAGCTCATCGGGACAGGGCCTCAATCAGCCCCAGCATTTT
TRBJ2-1 TRBV5-1 NA NA CASSGSGWKSSYNEQFF TGCGCCAGCAGCGGATCCGGGTGGAAAAGCTCCTACAATGAGCAGTTCTTC
TRBJ2-1 TRBV4-1 NA TRBD2 CASSQDRGLADYNEQFF TGCGCCAGCAGCCAAGATCGGGGACTAGCCGACTACAATGAGCAGTTCTTC
TRBJ2-3 TRBV5-1 NA TRBD2 CASSPSGALFTDTQYF TGCGCCAGCAGCCCCAGCGGGGCTTTATTCACAGATACGCAGTATTTT
TRBJ2-5 TRBV27 NA NA CASGRKETQYF TGTGCCAGCGGGCGGAAAGAGACCCAGTACTTC
TRBJ2-7 TRBV10-2 NA NA CASSHYEQYF TGCGCCAGCAGTCACTACGAGCAGTACTTC
TRBJ2-7 TRBV7-2 NA TRBD2 CASSTTSGGYEQYF TGTGCCAGCAGCACGACTAGCGGGGGTTACGAGCAGTACTTC
TRBJ1-1 TRBV6-5 NA TRBD1 CASNQGGTEAFF TGTGCCAGCAACCAGGGGGGGACTGAAGCTTTCTTT
TRBJ2-2 TRBV19 NA TRBD1 CASTDRGNTGELFF TGTGCCAGCACGGACAGGGGGAACACCGGGGAGCTGTTTTTT
TRBJ2-3 TRBV19 NA NA CASSTGLGRTTDTQYF TGTGCCAGTAGTACCGGACTCGGCCGGACCACAGATACGCAGTATTTT
TRBJ2-1 TRBV6-1 few TRBD2 CASSALAGGLYNEQFF TGTGCCAGCAGTGCCCTAGCGGGAGGGCTCTACAATGAGCAGTTCTTC
TRBJ2-1 TRBV19 large NA CASSLGERPFF TGTGCCAGTAGCCTGGGGGAGAGACCGTTCTTC
TRBJ1-4 TRBV4-2 NA NA CASSQGGGGPTNEKLFF TGTGCCAGCAGCCAAGGGGGGGGCGGCCCAACTAATGAAAAACTGTTTTTT
TRBJ2-7 TRBV5-4 once NA CASSLEVSLEQYF TGTGCCAGCAGCTTGGAGGTCTCCTTAGAGCAGTACTTC
TRBJ1-1 TRBV29-1 NA NA CSVENSLGQGGATEAFF TGCAGCGTTGAAAATTCGCTCGGTCAGGGTGGGGCAACTGAAGCTTTCTTT
TRBJ1-5 TRBV2 few TRBD1 CASSGTGNQPQHF TGTGCCAGCAGCGGGACAGGGAATCAGCCCCAGCATTTT
TRBJ2-5 TRBV5-1 few TRBD1 CASSPTTGTGVETQYF TGCGCCAGCAGCCCAACTACCGGGACAGGGGTAGAGACCCAGTACTTC
TRBJ2-5 TRBV5-1 NA NA CASSLQPGPQETQYF TGCGCCAGCAGCTTGCAACCGGGGCCCCAAGAGACCCAGTACTTC
TRBJ1-3 TRBV30 NA TRBD1 CAWSAAGGAGNTIYF TGTGCCTGGAGTGCCGCAGGGGGCGCCGGAAACACCATATATTTT
TRBJ1-2 TRBV15 NA NA CATSARQRVGYTF TGTGCCACCAGCGCCCGACAGCGTGTTGGCTACACCTTC
TRBJ2-1 TRBV7-2 NA TRBD2 CASSLGGVAGGSYNEQFF TGTGCCAGCAGCTTAGGTGGGGTAGCGGGGGGCTCCTACAATGAGCAGTTCTTC
TRBJ2-5 TRBV9 NA NA CASSTPGVETQYF TGTGCCAGCAGCACTCCCGGGGTGGAGACCCAGTACTTC
TRBJ2-3 TRBV4-3 NA NA CASSQEGRGAEEDTQYF TGCGCCAGCAGCCAAGAAGGCCGGGGGGCGGAGGAAGATACGCAGTATTTT
TRBJ1-4 TRBV28 once NA CASSPLLGTNEKLFF TGTGCCAGCAGTCCCCTGCTGGGTACTAATGAAAAACTGTTTTTT
TRBJ2-1 TRBV7-2 NA NA CASSLQPTANEQFF TGTGCCAGCAGCCTACAACCGACTGCTAATGAGCAGTTCTTC
TRBJ1-2 TRBV28 once NA CASRQTAVYGYTF TGTGCCAGCAGACAGACAGCGGTCTATGGCTACACCTTC
TRBJ2-5 TRBV18 NA TRBD2 CASCERGGLRTQYF TGTGCCAGCTGTGAGCGGGGGGGCCTAAGGACCCAGTACTTC
TRBJ1-1 TRBV15 NA TRBD1 CATSRVQGAAFF TGTGCCACCAGCAGAGTACAGGGGGCGGCTTTCTTT
TRBJ2-7 TRBV9 NA NA CASSIGPEGVYEQYF TGTGCCAGCAGCATAGGGCCAGAGGGGGTCTACGAGCAGTACTTC
TRBJ1-6 TRBV7-2 NA TRBD1 CASSLLAGQGNSPLHF TGTGCCAGCAGCCTCCTGGCGGGACAGGGAAATTCACCCCTCCACTTT
TRBJ2-2 TRBV19 few TRBD2 CASISPSGVAGGVGNTGELFF TGTGCCAGTATTTCACCCTCCGGAGTAGCGGGGGGTGTAGGTAACACCGGGGAGCTGTTTTTT
TRBJ1-2 TRBV9 NA NA CASSVDYYGYTF TGTGCCAGCAGCGTAGACTATTATGGCTACACCTTC
TRBJ2-1 TRBV7-6 NA NA CASSRGYNEQFF TGTGCCAGCAGCCGGGGGTACAATGAGCAGTTCTTC
TRBJ2-3 TRBV27 NA NA CASSLSIPGPVSTDTQYF TGTGCCAGCAGTTTATCTATCCCGGGTCCCGTGAGCACAGATACGCAGTATTTT
TRBJ2-3 TRBV7-2 NA NA CASSLERTTTLGTQYF TGTGCCAGCAGCTTAGAGAGAACAACCACCCTGGGTACGCAGTATTTT
TRBJ2-1 TRBV5-1 NA TRBD2 CASSLAVGSGSYNEQFF TGCGCCAGCAGCTTGGCCGTTGGTAGCGGGTCCTACAATGAGCAGTTCTTC
TRBJ1-6 TRBV7-9 NA NA CASSSLNTPDSPLHF TGTGCCAGCAGCTCCCTTAATACGCCGGATTCACCCCTCCACTTT
TRBJ2-1 TRBV7-3 NA TRBD1 CASSFYRGNEQFF TGTGCCAGCAGCTTCTACAGGGGAAATGAGCAGTTCTTC
TRBJ2-3 TRBV11-2 NA NA CASRILQFPDTQYF TGTGCCAGCAGAATATTGCAGTTCCCAGATACGCAGTATTTT
TRBJ1-1 TRBV4-2 NA NA CASSQDTQGEAFF TGTGCCAGCAGCCAAGATACACAGGGAGAAGCTTTCTTT
TRBJ2-7 TRBV5-1 NA TRBD1 CASSLQSGGYLYEQYF TGCGCCAGCAGCTTACAATCAGGGGGCTATCTGTACGAGCAGTACTTC
TRBJ2-5 TRBV4-1 NA NA CASSQGWGVQETQYF TGCGCCAGCAGCCAAGGGTGGGGGGTGCAAGAGACCCAGTACTTC
TRBJ2-1 TRBV27 NA NA CASSLSVNEQFF TGTGCCAGCAGTTTAAGCGTGAATGAGCAGTTCTTC
TRBJ2-2 TRBV11-3 NA TRBD1 CASSLGGAGNTGELFF TGTGCCAGCAGCCTAGGGGGCGCGGGGAACACCGGGGAGCTGTTTTTT
TRBJ2-5 TRBV18 NA NA CASSPHSGPGETQYF TGTGCCAGCTCACCACACAGCGGGCCCGGAGAGACCCAGTACTTC